This TCR beta chain stems from a study of CD8+CD57+ T cells in acquired aplastic anemia. Looked up from germline, CDR1 is MGHDK and CDR2 is SYGVNS. The CDR3 covers 15 residues. The junction had 8 bases not matched to a gene; V was cut back by 2 bases and J by 10 bases. Investigators profiled TCR beta VDJ and CDR3 from genomic DNA template. TCRdb reanalysed the reads using MiXCR and keeps one entry per CDR3 protein. The sample shows 250,000 to 350,000 distinct CDR3 sequences, 45% to 70% of them seen only once. This clonotype was seen a handful of times. This receptor was identified in a human donor with severe aplastic anemia or a healthy control (not recorded which). Sequenced sample: sorted CD4+, CD8+, or CD8+CD57+ T cells (not recorded which) from PBMCs. The chain links TRBV25-1 to TRBJ2-1; 10 bases map to TRBD2. The CDR3 DNA follows: TGTGCCAGCAGTGAAGAGGTGGCTAGCGGGGGCGAGCAGTTCTTC. Protein product: CASSEEVASGGEQFF.